The sequence of this TCR beta chain was determined in a study of blood T cells in healthy people across ages. Study-level points and caveats: CMV status of donors was unknown, possibly confounding expanded clonotype changes.

Concerning this clonotype itself: Antigen specificity is unknown.

It was about 10 milliliters of peripheral blood that were drawn from each donor. Together with a sample-barcoded 5' primer, a J-beta primer mix was included in a second PCR lasting about 7 to 11 cycles. A tag from a template-switch adaptor with 12 random nucleotides marked each cDNA molecule. TCRdb re-analysed the 5' RACE reads in MiXCR, keeping a single row per CDR3 protein. The table includes some 1.6 million distinct CDR3 sequences, roughly 30% detected once. This CDR3 contains 16 residues. Per the germline V gene, CDR1 is MRHNA and CDR2 is SNTAGT. Trimming shortened V by 4 bases and J by 4 bases, and 19 bases separated the two germline ends.

What was sequenced was blood. This clonotype was sampled from a woman aged 25 to 45 in good health. The chain links TRBV6-4 to TRBJ1-2; unclear D gene. The CDR3 is CASSVTFRTDPYGYTF. The DNA for the CDR3 is TGTGCCAGCAGTGTTACCTTTCGGACGGACCCCTATGGCTACACCTTC.